These 3 T cell receptor beta chains share one sample of origin, sequenced in a study of shared clonotypes between healthy human individuals. Libraries were prepared by immunoSEQ multiplex PCR; TCRdb keeps only in-frame clonotypes and omits some of them. Of around 1.9 million clones in the sample, 85% to 95% were seen once. Naive CD8 populations comprised CD45RO-negative cells positively selected for CCR7, excluding terminally differentiated effector memory CD45RA+ cells. The sample comprised naive CD8+ T cells from PBMCs. These receptor sequences come from a man aged 18 to 29 in good health. Some clones in this sample may be carry-over from other donors' samples.

V gene TRBV15 combines with J gene TRBJ2-3; 11 bases fit TRBD2. Germline loops: CDR1 LNHNV, CDR2 YYDKDF (reference sequence). This CDR3 contains 13 residues. The trim removed 6 bases at V and 5 bases at J, leaving 1 base unmatched. The CDR3 coding sequence is TGTGCCACCAGACTAGCGGGAGAAGATACGCAGTATTTT. This codes for CATRLAGEDTQYF.

This chain joins TRBV9 and TRBJ1-4; 7 nucleotides agree with TRBD1. Trimming removed 3 bases from V and 8 bases from J; junction bases left unmatched: 16. From germline, CDR1 is SGDLS and CDR2 YYNGEE. CDR3 size: 17 residues. The CDR3 protein is CASSAGRQGGGEEKLFF. DNA of the CDR3: TGTGCCAGCAGCGCAGGACGGCAAGGGGGCGGTGAGGAAAAACTGTTTTTT.

The chain couples TRBV15 to TRBJ2-1; 7 bases agree with TRBD1. Germline CDR1 reads LNHNV; CDR2 reads YYDKDF (reference sequence). The CDR3 extends over 14 amino acids. The V and J ends lost 3 bases and 6 bases, in that order; junction bases with no gene match: 5. The CDR3 sequence is CATSSGTVGNEQFF. The CDR3 DNA sequence: TGTGCCACCAGCAGCGGGACAGTCGGCAATGAGCAGTTCTTC.